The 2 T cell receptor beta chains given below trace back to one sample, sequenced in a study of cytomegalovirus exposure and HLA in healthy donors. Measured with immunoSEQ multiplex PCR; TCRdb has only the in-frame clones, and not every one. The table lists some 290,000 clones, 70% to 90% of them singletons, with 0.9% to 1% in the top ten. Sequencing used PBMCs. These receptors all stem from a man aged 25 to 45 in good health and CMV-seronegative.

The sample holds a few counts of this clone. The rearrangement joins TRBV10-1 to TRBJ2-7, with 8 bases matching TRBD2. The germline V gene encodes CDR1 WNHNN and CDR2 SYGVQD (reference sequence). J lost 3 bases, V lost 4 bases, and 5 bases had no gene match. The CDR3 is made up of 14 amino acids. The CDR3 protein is CASSGGAGGYEQYF. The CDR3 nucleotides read TGCGCCAGCAGTGGCGGCGCGGGGGGCTACGAGCAGTACTTC.

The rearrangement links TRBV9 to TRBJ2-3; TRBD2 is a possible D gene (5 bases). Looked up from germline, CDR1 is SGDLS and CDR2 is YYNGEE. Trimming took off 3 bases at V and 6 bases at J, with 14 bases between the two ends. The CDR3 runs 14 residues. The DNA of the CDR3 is TGTGCCAGCAGCGCCGGCCCCGGCGGGGATACGCAGTATTTT. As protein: CASSAGPGGDTQYF.